This TCR beta chain was found in a study of cytomegalovirus exposure and HLA in healthy donors. This clone has just a few counts. Its antigen is not identified. This CDR3 comprises 15 residues. The germline V and J ends were trimmed by 1 base and 0 bases, with 7 bases remaining between them. Per germline, CDR1 PRHDT and CDR2 FYEKMQ (reference sequence). The study ran its PCR with 60 Vbeta and 13 Jbeta primers. Some clones are missing from TCRdb's copy, which holds only in-frame ones; the method was immunoSEQ multiplex PCR. The sample shows approximately 110,000 clones, about four fifths of them seen only once. Points from the study as a whole: TRBV6-2, TRBV6-3 and other indistinguishable V segments were excluded. Among TCR sequences, most were rare, though some public TCRs appeared in many donors. Across HLA loci, a later analysis found differing TCR association rates, with DRB1 most and HLA-C fewest. Analyses of presence/absence relied on an assumption of roughly uniform sequencing depth across donors.

The chain recombines TRBV13 with TRBJ2-1; D is undetermined. The clonotype was recovered from a woman aged 60-75 years in good health and CMV-seropositive. Specimen: PBMCs. For the CDR3, the DNA is TGTGCCAGCAGCTTAGATCGGAGCTCCTACAATGAGCAGTTCTTC. This sequence encodes CASSLDRSSYNEQFF. Combining the CDR3 with reference TRBV13 and TRBJ2-1 gives the whole variable domain AAGVIQSPRHLIKEKRETATLKCYPIPRHDTVYWYQQGPGQDPQFLISFYEKMQSDKGSIPDRFSAQQFSDYHSELNMSSLELGDSALYFCASSLDRSSYNEQFFGPGTRLTVL.